The source of this TCR beta chain is a study of technical replicates of blood from a few donors. The data were produced by immunoSEQ multiplex PCR, yet TCRdb's version contains in-frame clones alone and is incomplete. The sample holds 50,000 to 70,000 clones, approximately 86% seen once. Germline loops: CDR1 MNHEY, CDR2 SVGAGI. The J segment lost 5 bases and the V segment lost 5 bases, leaving 8 bases of the junction unmatched. The CDR3 is made up of 14 amino acids. Sequencing input: PBMCs. The clonotype was recovered from a human donor in good health. Some clones in this sample may be carry-over from other donors' samples. The chain uses TRBV6-5 and TRBJ1-2; the match to TRBD1 covers 7 bases. This CDR3 is CASSPDRDLYGYTF. Written as DNA, the CDR3 is TGTGCCAGCAGTCCTGACAGGGATCTGTATGGCTACACCTTC.